The clone carrying this T cell receptor (beta chain) was picked up many times. The entry originates in a study of metastatic and nonmetastatic thyroid tumors. All patients were treatment-naive before thyroid surgery. With MiXCR, TCRdb reprocessed the PCR reads. The profile covers approximately 16,000 clones, with 25% to 35% appearing a single time and 45% to 55% taken by the ten largest. J lost 1 base, V lost 6 bases, and 3 bases had no gene match. Germline-derived CDR1 and CDR2 are MNHNS and SASEGT. The CDR3 length is 14 residues. This chain connects TRBV6-1 to TRBJ1-5, with 7 bases aligning to TRBD1. The sequencing sample was made of tumor tissue. The TCR sequence derives from a male donor with papillary thyroid cancer or a benign thyroid nodule (not recorded which). Some clones in this sample may be carry-over from other donors' samples. This CDR3 is CASRLDRSNQPQHF. The CDR3, as DNA: TGTGCCAGCAGGCTGGACAGGAGCAATCAGCCCCAGCATTTT.